This TCR beta chain was sequenced for a study of spatial heterogeneity in lung cancer. The ends were cut back, 7 bases at V and 8 bases at J, with 14 bases in the middle. The length of the CDR3 is 11 residues. Per germline, CDR1 SQVTM and CDR2 ANQGSEA. The time point is: sample taken at primary tumor resection. The study sequenced unsorted whole RNA from tumor, nontumor lung or frozen PBMC. MiXCR, run by TCRdb on the 5' RACE reads, gives a single entry per CDR3 protein. The sample lists tens of thousands of distinct CDR3 sequences; approximately 12% were seen once. The gene calls are TRBV29-1 and TRBJ1-2; D is unclear. Sequencing used PBMCs, obtained at surgery. The sequence was obtained from a male donor with early-stage non-small cell lung cancer. The CDR3 here is CSATTGKGYTF. CDR3 bases: TGCAGCGCCACAACGGGGAAGGGCTACACCTTC.